The T cell receptor beta chain described here comes from a study of T cell responses to AZD1222 COVID-19 vaccine (dated by TCRdb to the early 2020s). General notes on the study: TCR sequencing was performed for about 240 trial participants, of whom about 200 were given two doses of AZD1222 and approximately 25 were given two doses of MenACWY control vaccine. Trial participants were enrolled into age subgroups of 18-55, 56-69 and 70-plus years, which contained 148, 28 and 57 TCR-sequenced participants, respectively.

The CDR3 regions of human TCRbeta chains were analyzed by immunosequencing. On the authors' methods: Repertoire TCRs were checked for matches against a reference library of SARS-CoV-2-specific TCRs that had been generated using the MIRA antigen-specificity platform. Breadth was defined as the fraction of unique TCRs that were SARS-CoV-2-associated. Depth was defined as the fraction of total T cells that were SARS-CoV-2-associated. Using the MIRA data, each spike-specific TCR was mapped to the spike region that the TCR reacts to and placed in a CD4 or CD8 class. Log10-transformed breadth and depth values were compared by one-way ANOVA with Sidak's multiple comparisons tests. TCRdb obtained this table from immuneACCESS and retained in-frame rearrangements with V and J assigned. These tables miss some clones; where compared with another copy, unresolved V genes account for less than half of the shortfall, and the remainder is unexplained. The DNA gave D and trimming, while V, J and clone size come from that table. For this sample the table gives about 150,000 clones, of which about 90% were detected only once. Of the sample, roughly 7.6% is held by the ten largest clones.

Study-level results and caveats: The 56-69-year group was small, and its depth increase did not reach significance, likely because of low power. Reportedly, close to half of the unique spike-specific TCRs recognized epitopes lying outside the regions that are mutated in the B.1.351 and B.1.1.7 variants. After two AZD1222 doses, spike-specific TCR breadth and depth were significantly higher than at day 0 and than in MenACWY recipients. Conclusions about previously exposed vaccinees were limited because only a handful of AZD1222 recipients were SARS-CoV-2 seropositive at baseline. Participants were mostly white British and included more females than males, and it was suggested by the authors that clonal diversity may have been underestimated. Vaccine-associated CD4 TCRs spanned the whole spike protein, with dominant responses in regions 160-218 and 743-854. Because no samples from the day 14 peak response were available, repertoires could be characterized only after the peak T cell response.

The meaning of the sample's time point label: about 28 days (+/-7) after the second vaccine dose. Explained via the paper, the treatment or condition label denotes: meningococcal conjugate vaccine given as trial control. The vaccinee samples were drawn from two UK trials, COV001 and COV002, one of which was a single-blind randomized controlled phase 2/3 trial testing AZD1222 (ChAdOx1 nCoV-19) in healthy adults. Trial participant PBMC samples were collected at day 0 and day 28 after the second dose for TCRbeta chain sequencing. A remark on this clone: Its cognate antigen has yet to be identified. No base quality values were provided; no much bigger clone lies one nucleotide off.

CDR1 and CDR2 were assigned from the germline V gene (reference sequence) as LNHNV and YYDKDF. The junction shows trimming of 9 bases on V and 9 bases on J, plus 15 bases between the germline ends. Including cysteine and phenylalanine, the CDR3 has 12 amino acids. Kept here is only the CDR3 DNA, which spans 36 bases and is read in frame from base 1. This sequence uses TRBV15 and TRBJ2-1; the D gene cannot be named for sure. Sample: peripheral blood, taken 28 days after the second dose of the MenACWY control vaccine. The clonotype comes from an adult who received the MenACWY meningococcal vaccine as a control. This receptor carries the CDR3 CATTGEWGEQFF. The DNA sequence is given as TGTGCCACTACTGGGGAATGGGGTGAGCAGTTCTTC. Beyond the CDR3, the reference TRBV15 and TRBJ2-1 genes provide the residues; the full variable domain reads: DAMVIQNPRYQVTQFGKPVTLSCSQTLNHNVMYWYQQKSSQAPKLLFHYYDKDFNNEADTPDNFQSRRPNTSFCFLDIRSPGLGDTAMYLCATTGEWGEQFFGPGTRLTVL.